These 8 T cell receptor beta chains came from one sample sequenced in a study of regulatory T cells in long-lasting Graves disease. Sample time point: newly diagnosed GD, antithyroid drugs for less than 3 months. Making the TCR library involved RNA that had been extracted from PBMCs. Through Arm-PCR of CDR3 regions and iRepertoire HTBI primers, TCR beta libraries were built. TCRdb itself ran the multiplex PCR reads through MiXCR, one entry per CDR3 protein. The sample includes roughly 530,000 distinct CDR3 sequences, about 16% of them seen just once. The same sample was also used in a study of T cells in Graves' hyperthyroidism and ophthalmopathy.

The source material was peripheral blood mononuclear cells (PBMCs), sampled at new diagnosis, from a patient treated with antithyroid drugs. The receptors originated from a woman aged 40-65 years with Graves disease.

In this sample, this clonotype turned up a few times. V usage is TRBV7-3 and J usage is TRBJ2-5, with D uncertain. CDR1 SGHTA and CDR2 FQGTGA come from the germline V gene. This CDR3 has 13 residues. The V end lost 2 bases, the J end lost 3 bases, and 7 bases lay between the germline ends. The CDR3 here is CASSLYSEETQYF. The CDR3 DNA sequence: TGTGCCAGCAGCTTATACAGCGAAGAGACCCAGTACTTC.

This clonotype was seen repeatedly, ten times or more. The chain combines TRBV30 with TRBJ1-6; D not resolved. V was clipped by 0 bases and J by 7 bases, with 7 bases between them. Germline-derived CDR1 and CDR2 are GTSNPN and SVGIG (reference sequence). This CDR3 is built from 13 residues. CDR3 in DNA: TGTGCCTGGAGTGTGACTATAAATTCACCCCTCCACTTT. It encodes CAWSVTINSPLHF.

This clonotype occurred a few times. V gene TRBV7-9 combines with J gene TRBJ1-1; D ambiguous. The CDR3 sequence is 14 residues long. The V end was cut by 1 base, the J end by 5 bases, with 11 bases between. Looked up from germline, CDR1 is SEHNR and CDR2 is FQNEAQ (reference sequence). This CDR3 reads CASSLVDGATEAFF. The CDR3 DNA follows: TGTGCCAGCAGCTTAGTTGATGGTGCGACTGAAGCTTTCTTT.

The chain carries TRBV4-1 and TRBJ2-3, with 12 bases that match TRBD2. Unmatched junction bases numbered 12, after V lost 4 bases and J lost 4 bases. The CDR3 length is 18 residues. Germline CDR1 MGHRA, CDR2 YSYEKL. Here the CDR3 reads CASSPRLILAGGPDTQYF. CDR3 nucleotides: TGCGCCAGCAGCCCCCGCCTCATCCTAGCGGGGGGGCCAGATACGCAGTATTTT.

This clonotype was counted at least ten times. The rearrangement uses TRBV11-2 and TRBJ2-7; a weak D match, TRBD2 (5 bases). This CDR3 has 13 amino acids. The V end lost 5 bases, the J end lost 3 bases, and 11 bases lay between the germline ends. Germline CDR1 reads SGHAT; CDR2 reads FQNNGV. This CDR3 is CASSIRGDYEQYF. CDR3 coding DNA: TGTGCCAGCAGCATTCGGGGTGACTACGAGCAGTACTTC. Complete variable domain (other parts from reference TRBV11-2 and TRBJ2-7): EAGVAQSPRYKIIEKRQSVAFWCNPISGHATLYWYQQILGQGPKLLIQFQNNGVVDDSQLPKDRFSAERLKGVDSTLKIQPAKLEDSAVYLCASSIRGDYEQYFGPGTRLTVT.

In its sample, this clonotype was seen a few times. V usage is TRBV7-9 and J usage is TRBJ1-1; D may be TRBD1 (5 bases). The CDR3 loop spans 13 amino acids. V was cut by 5 bases and J by 6 bases, with 13 bases left in between. Germline V CDR1 and CDR2: SEHNR, FQNEAQ (reference sequence). The CDR3 protein is CASSREGMSEAFF. The CDR3 region has the DNA TGTGCCAGCAGCCGGGAGGGGATGTCTGAAGCTTTCTTT. The whole variable domain, remainder taken from reference TRBV7-9 and TRBJ1-1, is DTGVSQNPRHKITKRGQNVTFRCDPISEHNRLYWYRQTLGQGPEFLTYFQNEAQLEKSRLLSDRFSAERPKGSFSTLEIQRTEQGDSAMYLCASSREGMSEAFFGQGTRLTVV.

This clonotype occurred many times. The genes are TRBV7-9 and TRBJ1-1; D uncertain. With 8 bases removed from V and 1 base from J, the gap between germline ends came to 11 bases. This CDR3 is 13 amino acids long. The germline gives CDR1 SEHNR, CDR2 FQNEAQ (reference sequence). CDR3 residues: CASVRTGNTEAFF. CDR3 nucleotide sequence: TGTGCCAGCGTCCGGACGGGGAACACTGAAGCTTTCTTT.

This clonotype was recorded many times. The chain carries TRBV3-1 and TRBJ2-5; 8 bases match TRBD1. This CDR3 contains 13 residues. Germline V gene lookup returns CDR1 LGHDT and CDR2 YNNKEL (reference sequence). J gave up 7 bases and V 4 bases, and 5 bases lay outside the gene matches. Here the CDR3 DNA reads TGTGCCAGCAGCCGAGGGACAGGCGGGACCCAGTACTTC. This codes for CASSRGTGGTQYF.